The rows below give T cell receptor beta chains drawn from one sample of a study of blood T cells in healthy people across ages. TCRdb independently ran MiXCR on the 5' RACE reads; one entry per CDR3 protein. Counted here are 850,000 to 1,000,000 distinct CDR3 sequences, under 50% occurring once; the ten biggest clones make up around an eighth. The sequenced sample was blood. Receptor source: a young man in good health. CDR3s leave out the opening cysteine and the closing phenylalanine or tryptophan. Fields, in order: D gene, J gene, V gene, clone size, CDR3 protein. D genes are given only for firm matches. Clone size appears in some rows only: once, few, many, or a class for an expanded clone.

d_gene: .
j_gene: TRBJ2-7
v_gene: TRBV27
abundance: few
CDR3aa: ASSLRDLLDEQY

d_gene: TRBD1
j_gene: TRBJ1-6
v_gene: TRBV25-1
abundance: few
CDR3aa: ARGDRDDSPLH

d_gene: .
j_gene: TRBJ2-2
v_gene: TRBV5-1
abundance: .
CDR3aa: ASSSAGSYTGELF

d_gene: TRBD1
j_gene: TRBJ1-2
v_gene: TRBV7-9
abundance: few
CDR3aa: ASSWTGLNYGYT

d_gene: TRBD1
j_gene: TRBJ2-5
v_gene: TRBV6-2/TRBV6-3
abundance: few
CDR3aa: ASSYSRSGGAETQY

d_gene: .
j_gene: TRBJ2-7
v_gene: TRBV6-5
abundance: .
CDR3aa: ASSTSDGYYEQY

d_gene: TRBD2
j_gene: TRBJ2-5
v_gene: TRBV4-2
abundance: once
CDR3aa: ASSQDPGTIQETQY

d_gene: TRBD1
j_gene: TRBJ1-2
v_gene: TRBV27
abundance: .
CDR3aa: ASSQQGIGYGYT

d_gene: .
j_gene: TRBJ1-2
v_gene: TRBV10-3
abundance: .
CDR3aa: AISEPTDRQYYGYT

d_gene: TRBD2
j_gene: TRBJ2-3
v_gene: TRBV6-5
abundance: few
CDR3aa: ASSYWPAAGEGDTQY

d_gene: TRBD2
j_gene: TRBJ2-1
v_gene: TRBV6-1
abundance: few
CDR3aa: ASSWSSGEYNEQF

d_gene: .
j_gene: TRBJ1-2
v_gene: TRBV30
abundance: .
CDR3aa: AWTQGENYGYT

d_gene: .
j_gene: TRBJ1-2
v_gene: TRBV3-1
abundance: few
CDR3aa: ASSPETRGYGYT

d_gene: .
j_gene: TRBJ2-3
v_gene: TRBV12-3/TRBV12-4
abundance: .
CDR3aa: ASSLARVRTDTEY

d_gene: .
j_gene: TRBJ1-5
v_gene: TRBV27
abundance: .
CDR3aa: ASSLFPLGGINQPQH

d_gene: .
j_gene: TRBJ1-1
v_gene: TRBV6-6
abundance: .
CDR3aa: ASSYPKGSGEVEAF

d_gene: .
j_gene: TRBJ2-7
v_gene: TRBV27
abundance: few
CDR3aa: ASSDYDYEQY

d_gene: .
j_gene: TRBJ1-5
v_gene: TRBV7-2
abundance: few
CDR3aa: ASTVAGQPQH

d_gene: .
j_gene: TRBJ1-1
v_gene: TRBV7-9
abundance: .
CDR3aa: ASSLGSLREAF

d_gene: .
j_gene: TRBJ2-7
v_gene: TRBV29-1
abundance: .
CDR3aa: SVEGTLTYEQY

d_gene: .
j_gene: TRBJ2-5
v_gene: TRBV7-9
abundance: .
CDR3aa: ASSSGTGWETQY

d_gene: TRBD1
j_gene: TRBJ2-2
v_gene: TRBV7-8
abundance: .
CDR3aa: ASSSRGQNTGELF

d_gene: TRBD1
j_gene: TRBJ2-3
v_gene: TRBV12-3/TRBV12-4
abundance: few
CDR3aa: ASSAGTGPYTQY

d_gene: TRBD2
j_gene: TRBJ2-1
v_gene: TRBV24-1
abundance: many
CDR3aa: ASRGSSYNEQF

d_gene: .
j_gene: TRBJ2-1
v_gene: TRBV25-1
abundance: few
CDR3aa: ASSELEDNEQF